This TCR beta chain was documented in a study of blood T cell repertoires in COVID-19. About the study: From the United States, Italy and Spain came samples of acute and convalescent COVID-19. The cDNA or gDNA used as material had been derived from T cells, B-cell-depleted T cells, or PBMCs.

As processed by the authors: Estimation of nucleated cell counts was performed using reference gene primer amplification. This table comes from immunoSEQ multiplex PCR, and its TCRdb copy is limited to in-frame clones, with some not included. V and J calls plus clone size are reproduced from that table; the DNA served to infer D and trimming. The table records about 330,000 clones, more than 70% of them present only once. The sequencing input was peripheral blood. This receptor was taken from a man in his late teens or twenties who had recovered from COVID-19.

The CDR3 region has the DNA TGTGCCAGCTATTCGTGGGAGATTCGGGGCACTGAAGCTTTCTTT. As protein: CASYSWEIRGTEAFF. The rearrangement uses TRBV6-5 and TRBJ1-1; D is unclear. The germline V gene encodes CDR1 MNHEY and CDR2 SVGAGI. The CDR3 consists of 15 residues. V gave up 8 bases and J gave up 4 bases, with 20 bases separating them.